This T cell receptor beta chain was recovered during a study of neurological immune-mediated disorders. V dropped 5 bases and J dropped 5 bases, with 13 bases sitting between them. This CDR3 has 13 amino acids. CDR1 and CDR2 from the germline V gene are MNHEY and SMNVEV (reference sequence). This clonotype was recorded many times. A single record per CDR3 protein comes from TCRdb applying MiXCR to the 5' RACE reads. The sample has approximately 40,000 distinct CDR3 sequences; roughly 15% are singletons. This sequence originates from a woman in her sixties with HTLV-1-associated myelopathy (HAM/TSP). J is TRBJ2-7 and V is TRBV27; D might be TRBD1 (5 bases). The sample comprised CD4+ T cells from blood. The CDR3 coding sequence is TGTGCCAGCAGTCACAGGTCAGACAACGAGCAGTACTTC. It codes for CASSHRSDNEQYF.